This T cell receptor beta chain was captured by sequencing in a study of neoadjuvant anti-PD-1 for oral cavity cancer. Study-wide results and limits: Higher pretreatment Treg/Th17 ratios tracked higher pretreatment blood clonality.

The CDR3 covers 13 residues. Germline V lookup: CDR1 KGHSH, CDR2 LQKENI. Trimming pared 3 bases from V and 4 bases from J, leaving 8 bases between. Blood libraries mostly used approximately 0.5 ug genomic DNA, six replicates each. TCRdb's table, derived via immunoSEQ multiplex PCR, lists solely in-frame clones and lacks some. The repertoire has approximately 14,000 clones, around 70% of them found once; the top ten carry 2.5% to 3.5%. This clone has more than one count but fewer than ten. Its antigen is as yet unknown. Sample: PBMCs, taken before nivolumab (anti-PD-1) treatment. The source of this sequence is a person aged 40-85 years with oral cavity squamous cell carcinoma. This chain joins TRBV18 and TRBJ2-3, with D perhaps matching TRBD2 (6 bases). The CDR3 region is CASSPGTPDTQYF. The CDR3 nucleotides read TGTGCCAGCTCACCTGGGACTCCAGATACGCAGTATTTT.